These T cell receptor beta chains were read from a single sample in a study of T cells in Graves' hyperthyroidism and ophthalmopathy. TCRdb used MiXCR to reprocess the multiplex PCR reads, holding one entry per CDR3 protein. The sample yields 300,000 or so distinct CDR3 sequences, approximately 22% seen once. The specimen sequenced was blood. These receptor sequences come from a woman aged 45-60 years with Graves' hyperthyroidism. Each CDR3 is given without its conserved first and last residue.

V: TRBV19; CDR3: ASSRTRLATYEQY
V: TRBV5-1; CDR3: ASSLFGGVTDTQY
V: TRBV27; CDR3: ASSLSPPRWGAQTDTQY
V: TRBV5-4; CDR3: ASSLVSWASAGYT
V: TRBV12-3/TRBV12-4; CDR3: ATKGQGFYNEQF
V: TRBV7-3; CDR3: ASSPRQGQNTEAF
V: TRBV7-8; CDR3: ASSRGGGESYEQY
V: TRBV29-1; CDR3: SVGGQNTEAF
V: TRBV6-1; CDR3: ASSESDSLETQY
V: TRBV2; CDR3: ASSASGTPSSYEQY
V: TRBV5-1; CDR3: ASSLAGTGGFNTEAF
V: TRBV30; CDR3: AWRQGRHGYT
V: TRBV6-1; CDR3: ASMVGGGSSEQY
V: TRBV9; CDR3: ASSARESTDTQY
V: TRBV20-1; CDR3: SARAVGRGDYT
V: TRBV4-1; CDR3: ASSQDRNRGRGGYT
V: TRBV30; CDR3: AAQGDYGYT
V: TRBV5-1; CDR3: ASSLANPLTDTQY
V: TRBV28; CDR3: ASSLNRWGNSYEQY
V: TRBV2; CDR3: ASSQAGAGTDTQY
V: TRBV12-3/TRBV12-4; CDR3: ASSPGLATNTDTQY
V: TRBV27; CDR3: ARPPGRYEQY
V: TRBV12-5; CDR3: ASGPSRYQETQY
V: TRBV4-1; CDR3: ASSQDRVGNQPQH
V: TRBV6-1; CDR3: ASRFRVGPPEAF
V: TRBV5-1; CDR3: ASSKTGAGQPQH
V: TRBV28; CDR3: ASNERGANTGELF
V: TRBV11-3; CDR3: ASSQKGYEQF
V: TRBV6-1; CDR3: ASRKTGGAYSNQPQH
V: TRBV5-8; CDR3: ASSPRPGTSDSPLH
V: TRBV29-1; CDR3: SVARDRGGGTQY
V: TRBV27; CDR3: ASSLAPGGGKDTQY